This T cell receptor (beta chain) was documented in a study of cytomegalovirus exposure and HLA in healthy donors. About the research overall: Earlier work reported 110 million or so unique TCR beta sequences from 150 million to 200 million T cells.

The donors comprised healthy bone marrow donors. The study ran its PCR with 60 Vbeta and 13 Jbeta primers. Here immunoSEQ multiplex PCR was the method, and the copy in TCRdb shows in-frame clones only, minus some. The sample yields about 210,000 clones, over 75% seen once. Sample: PBMCs. This clonotype was sampled from a woman in her 50s in good health and CMV-seropositive.

The CDR3 bases are TGCAGCAAGGGGGCTGGAACTGAAGCTTTCTTT. This sequence encodes CSKGAGTEAFF. The V and J genes are TRBV20-1 and TRBJ1-1; 7 positions match TRBD1. The CDR3 has 11 amino acids. Germline V CDR1 and CDR2: DFQATT, SNEGSKA (reference sequence).